This TCR beta chain was identified in a study of blood T cells in healthy people across ages. Findings and caveats of the study: Older age went with lower TCR beta diversity per million T cells, in a roughly linear way. PBMCs went unsorted, and a conclusive naive versus antigen-experienced comparison was therefore prevented.

As concerns this clonotype: What it recognizes is unknown.

Primers used in a second PCR of roughly 7 to 12 cycles were a sample-barcoded 5' primer and a J-beta primer mix. Sequencing of every sample gave 3 million or more CDR3-containing paired-end reads. TCRdb recomputed calls from the 5' RACE reads with MiXCR, one row per CDR3 protein. The sample carries some 1.4 million distinct CDR3 sequences, 42% recorded once. There are 15 residues in the CDR3. The J segment lost 10 bases and the V segment lost 4 bases, leaving 13 bases of the junction unmatched. The V call is TRBV12-3 or TRBV12-4, the J call TRBJ1-1; 9 bases line up with TRBD1. The TCR comes from a woman aged 18 to 35 in good health. The sample was blood. For the CDR3, the DNA is TGTGCCAGCAGTTCCCGGGACAGGGCCGGCGGGGGAGCTTTCTTT. This encodes CASSSRDRAGGGAFF.